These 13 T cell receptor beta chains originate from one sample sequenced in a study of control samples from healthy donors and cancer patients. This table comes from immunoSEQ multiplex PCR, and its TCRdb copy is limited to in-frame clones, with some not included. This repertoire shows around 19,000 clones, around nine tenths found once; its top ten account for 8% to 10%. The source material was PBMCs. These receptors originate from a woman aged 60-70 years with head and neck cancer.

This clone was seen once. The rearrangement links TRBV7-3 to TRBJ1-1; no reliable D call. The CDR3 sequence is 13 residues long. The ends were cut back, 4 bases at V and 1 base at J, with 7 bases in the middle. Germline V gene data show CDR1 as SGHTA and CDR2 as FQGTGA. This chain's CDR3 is CASSSGPNTEAFF. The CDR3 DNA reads TGTGCCAGCAGCTCGGGTCCGAACACTGAAGCTTTCTTT.

The CDR3 nucleotides read TGTGCCAGCTCACCACGGCTAGCGGGACTCAATGAGCAGTTCTTC. This encodes CASSPRLAGLNEQFF. The gene calls are TRBV18 and TRBJ2-1, with 9 bases matching TRBD2. Germline CDR1 reads KGHSH; CDR2 reads LQKENI. This CDR3 has 15 amino acids. With 1 base clipped from V and 6 bases from J, the junction kept 4 bases outside the gene matches.

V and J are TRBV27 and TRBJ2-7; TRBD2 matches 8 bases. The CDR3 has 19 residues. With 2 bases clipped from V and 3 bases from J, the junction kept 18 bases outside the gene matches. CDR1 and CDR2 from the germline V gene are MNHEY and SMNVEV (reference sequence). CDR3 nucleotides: TGTGCCAGCAGTTTAAGGACCTTCCCCAAGGGGACTAGGCACTACGAGCAGTACTTC. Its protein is CASSLRTFPKGTRHYEQYF.

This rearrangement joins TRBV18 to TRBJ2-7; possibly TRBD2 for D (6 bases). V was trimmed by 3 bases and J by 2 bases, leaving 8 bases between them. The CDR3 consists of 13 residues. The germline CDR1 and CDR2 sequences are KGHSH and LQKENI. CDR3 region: CASSPQRAYEQYF. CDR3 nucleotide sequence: TGTGCCAGCTCACCCCAGCGGGCCTACGAGCAGTACTTC.

In DNA form, the CDR3 reads TGTGCCAGTAGTATGAGCGGGAGTTCCTACGAGCAGTACTTC. It yields the protein CASSMSGSSYEQYF. The J gene is TRBJ2-7, the V gene TRBV19, with 8 positions matching TRBD2. CDR1 LNHDA and CDR2 SQIVND come from the germline V gene (reference sequence). The CDR3 runs 14 residues. V lost 3 bases to trimming and J lost 1 base; unmatched junction nucleotides: 2.

CDR3 coding DNA: TGTGCCAGCAGCGCGGGGACAGCTCGCAATCAGCCCCAGCATTTT. Residues: CASSAGTARNQPQHF. J is TRBJ1-5 and V is TRBV5-4; 7 nucleotides match TRBD1. The V and J ends lost 4 bases and 2 bases, in that order; junction bases with no gene match: 6. Germline CDR1 and CDR2: SGHNT and YYREEE (reference sequence). The length of the CDR3 is 15 residues.

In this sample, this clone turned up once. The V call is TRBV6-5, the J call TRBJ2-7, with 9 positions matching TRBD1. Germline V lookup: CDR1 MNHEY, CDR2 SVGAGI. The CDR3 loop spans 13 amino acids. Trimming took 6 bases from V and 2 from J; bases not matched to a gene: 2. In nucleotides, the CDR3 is TGTGCCAGCAGACAGGGGGCGACCTACGAGCAGTACTTC. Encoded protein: CASRQGATYEQYF.

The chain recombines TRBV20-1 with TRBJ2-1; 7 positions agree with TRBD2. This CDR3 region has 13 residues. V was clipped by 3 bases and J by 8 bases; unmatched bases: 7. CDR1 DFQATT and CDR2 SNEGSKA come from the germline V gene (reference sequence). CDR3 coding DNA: TGCAGTGCTAGTCGGGAGGCGGGGGATGAGCAGTTCTTC. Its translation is CSASREAGDEQFF.

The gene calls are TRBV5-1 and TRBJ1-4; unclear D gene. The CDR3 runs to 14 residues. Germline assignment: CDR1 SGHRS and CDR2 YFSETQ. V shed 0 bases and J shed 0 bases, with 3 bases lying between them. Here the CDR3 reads CASSLGATNEKLFF. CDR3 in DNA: TGCGCCAGCAGCTTGGGGGCAACTAATGAAAAACTGTTTTTT.

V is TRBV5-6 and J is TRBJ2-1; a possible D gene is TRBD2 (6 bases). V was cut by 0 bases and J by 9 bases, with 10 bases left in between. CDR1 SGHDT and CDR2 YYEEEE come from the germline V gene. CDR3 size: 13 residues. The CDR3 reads CASSLEGRGEQFF. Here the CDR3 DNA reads TGTGCCAGCAGCTTGGAAGGGCGGGGTGAGCAGTTCTTC.

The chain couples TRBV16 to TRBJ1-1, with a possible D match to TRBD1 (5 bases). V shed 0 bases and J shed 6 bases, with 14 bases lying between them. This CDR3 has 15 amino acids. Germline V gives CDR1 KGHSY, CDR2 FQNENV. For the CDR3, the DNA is TGTGCCAGCAGCCAATCCTCAGGGAGGCTCGCTGAAGCTTTCTTT. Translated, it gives CASSQSSGRLAEAFF.

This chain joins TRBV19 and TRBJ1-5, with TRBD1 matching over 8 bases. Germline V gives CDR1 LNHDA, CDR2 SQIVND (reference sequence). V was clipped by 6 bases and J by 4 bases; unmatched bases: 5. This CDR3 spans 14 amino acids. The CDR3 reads CASRKQGDNQPQHF. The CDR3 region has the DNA TGTGCCAGTAGAAAACAGGGGGATAATCAGCCCCAGCATTTT.

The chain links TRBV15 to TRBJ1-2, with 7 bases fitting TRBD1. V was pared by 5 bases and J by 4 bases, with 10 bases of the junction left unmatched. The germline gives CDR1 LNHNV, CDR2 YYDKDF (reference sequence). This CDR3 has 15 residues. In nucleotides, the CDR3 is TGTGCCACCAGCCGCCCGGGACAGATGATCTATGGCTACACCTTC. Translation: CATSRPGQMIYGYTF.